Presented here are 5 T cell receptor beta chains from one specimen sequenced in a study of T cell responses to AZD1222 COVID-19 vaccine. The repertoire was sequenced with immunoSEQ multiplex PCR; TCRdb's copy has only in-frame clones and lacks some. The sample consists of 80,000 or so clones, 87% of them appearing once. This sample comprised peripheral blood, obtained on day 0 of AZD1222 vaccination. These receptors were obtained from an adult in good health.

This chain joins TRBV5-6 and TRBJ2-5; D gene ambiguous. CDR3 length: 16 residues. The V gene's germline CDR1 is SGHDT and CDR2 YYEEEE. Trimming pared 4 bases from V and 1 base from J, leaving 17 bases between. In DNA form, the CDR3 reads TGTGCCAGCAGCGTGTTGGAAGTAGGATTCCAAGAGACCCAGTACTTC. Its translation is CASSVLEVGFQETQYF.

This rearrangement joins TRBV3-1 (or the pseudogene TRBV3-2) to TRBJ2-1; 15 bases agree with TRBD2. V gave up 2 bases and J gave up 8 bases; unmatched junction bases: 4. The CDR3 totals 16 residues. From germline, CDR1 is LGHDT and CDR2 YNNKEL (reference sequence). The CDR3 sequence is CASSQRTSGRAHEQFF. CDR3 coding DNA: TGTGCCAGCAGCCAACGGACTAGCGGGAGGGCTCATGAGCAGTTCTTC.

The sample holds one count of this clone. The chain employs TRBV6-5 and TRBJ1-5; the D gene is possibly TRBD1 (6 bases). V lost 6 bases to trimming and J lost 1 base, with 13 bases between them. This CDR3 comprises 15 residues. The germline V gene has CDR1 MNHEY and CDR2 SVGAGI. The CDR3 DNA reads TGTGCCAGCAGCGGGGGGGCGGTAAGCAATCAGCCCCAGCATTTT. Translating gives CASSGGAVSNQPQHF.

This chain uses TRBV6-6 with TRBJ1-5; D call uncertain. Trimming took 5 bases from V and 0 from J, leaving 14 bases between them. CDR3 length: 16 amino acids. Germline loops: CDR1 MNHNY, CDR2 SVGAGI (reference sequence). The CDR3 here is CASSRTDGYSNQPQHF. CDR3 nucleotide sequence: TGTGCCAGCAGTCGAACCGACGGATATAGCAATCAGCCCCAGCATTTT.

The chain carries TRBV5-1 and TRBJ1-1; 7 bases match TRBD1. The CDR3 sequence is 14 residues long. Germline V lookup: CDR1 SGHRS, CDR2 YFSETQ. V lost 1 base to trimming and J lost 3 bases; unmatched junction nucleotides: 3. The chain's CDR3 is CASSLRQGYTEAFF. The CDR3 DNA reads TGCGCCAGCAGCTTGAGACAGGGTTACACTGAAGCTTTCTTT.